One sample yielded the 19 T cell receptor beta chains listed below, sequenced in a study of blood T cells in healthy people across ages. A J-beta primer mix and a sample-barcoded 5' primer were used in a second PCR of about 7 to 12 cycles. TCRdb re-derived calls from the 5' RACE reads in MiXCR, one entry per CDR3 protein. The data hold 500,000 to 700,000 distinct CDR3 sequences, with 25% to 30% observed a single time. The specimen was blood. Every receptor here comes from a woman aged 80 or older in good health.

This clonotype is a singleton in its sample. V usage is TRBV11-2 and J usage is TRBJ1-1, with TRBD1 matching 9 bases. The CDR3 spans 18 residues. Germline lookup yields CDR1 SGHAT and CDR2 FQNNGV. J gave up 1 base and V 7 bases, and 16 bases lay outside the gene matches. The CDR3 region has the DNA TGTGCCAGCAAGGGTTCGGGACAGGGAACCTTTCAGAACACTGAAGCTTTCTTT. This gives the protein CASKGSGQGTFQNTEAFF.

The chain is built from TRBV6-1 and TRBJ2-1; TRBD2 agrees at 9 bases. The CDR3 is made up of 15 amino acids. V lost 4 bases to trimming and J lost 8 bases; unmatched junction nucleotides: 9. Germline assignment: CDR1 MNHNS and CDR2 SASEGT. CDR3 DNA sequence: TGTGCCAGCAGTGTATCAGCGGGGGGATACGATGAGCAGTTCTTC. Protein: CASSVSAGGYDEQFF.

This clonotype was seen many times. The gene calls are TRBV27 and TRBJ1-2, with D uncertain. Trimming stripped 0 bases from V and 7 bases from J, with 21 bases between. The CDR3 loop spans 17 amino acids. Germline V gives CDR1 MNHEY, CDR2 SMNVEV (reference sequence). The CDR3 bases are TGTGCCAGCAGTTTATCGATGCTCCCATCAGGCACTTTTGGCTACACCTTC. It specifies CASSLSMLPSGTFGYTF.

As for this clonotype: A read error may explain this, as a much larger clone is one base away. The CDR3 DNA follows: TGCAGTGCTAGAGTAGCTAGCGGGGCGAATGAGCAGTACTTC. As protein: CSARVASGANEQYF. The V call is TRBV20-1, the J call TRBJ2-5; 9 nucleotides align to TRBD2. Germline values: CDR1 DFQATT, CDR2 SNEGSKA (reference sequence). J lost 11 bases, V lost 1 base, and 11 bases had no gene match. The CDR3 totals 14 residues.

Concerning this clonotype: This may stem from a read error, because a much larger clone lies one nucleotide away. This chain connects TRBV29-1 to TRBJ1-1; D call uncertain. Germline-derived CDR1 and CDR2 are SQVTM and ANQGSEA. This CDR3 has 13 residues. CDR3 nucleotides: TGCGGCGTTGAATTACGGCGAAGCACTGAAGCTTTCTTT. Translating it yields CGVELRRSTEAFF.

V gene TRBV7-2 combines with J gene TRBJ2-3, with D unclear. The CDR3 loop spans 15 amino acids. Germline V lookup: CDR1 SGHTA, CDR2 FQGNSA. V was trimmed by 3 bases and J by 2 bases, leaving 12 bases between them. This CDR3 is CASSFRRTLTDTQYF. In nucleotides, the CDR3 is TGTGCCAGCAGCTTTCGCAGGACCCTCACAGATACGCAGTATTTT.

The chain employs TRBV5-1 and TRBJ2-2; 8 bases line up with TRBD1. The CDR3 length is 16 residues. CDR1 is SGHRS and CDR2 is YFSETQ in the germline V gene. J gave up 6 bases and V 4 bases, and 11 bases lay outside the gene matches. CDR3 in amino acids: CASSTTGTGLAGELFF. Here the CDR3 DNA reads TGCGCCAGCAGCACGACCGGGACAGGTCTTGCCGGGGAGCTGTTTTTT. Combining the CDR3 with reference TRBV5-1 and TRBJ2-2 gives the whole variable domain KAGVTQTPRYLIKTRGQQVTLSCSPISGHRSVSWYQQTPGQGLQFLFEYFSETQRNKGNFPGRFSGRQFSNSRSEMNVSTLELGDSALYLCASSTTGTGLAGELFFGEGSRLTVL.

This clonotype was seen a handful of times. The chain combines TRBV12-3 or TRBV12-4 with TRBJ1-1; D gene ambiguous. Trimming pared 4 bases from V and 0 bases from J, leaving 9 bases between. The CDR3 is made up of 14 amino acids. DNA for the CDR3: TGTGCCAGCAGTTGGCAGGCACTGAACACTGAAGCTTTCTTT. Protein product: CASSWQALNTEAFF.

The sample holds many counts of this clonotype. The chain recombines TRBV12-3 or TRBV12-4 with TRBJ2-3, with D tentatively TRBD1 (5 bases). Trimming left V 5 bases short and J 1 base short, with 7 bases between. The CDR3 has 13 amino acids. This CDR3 is CASSMTGTDTQYF. The CDR3 DNA is TGTGCCAGCAGTATGACAGGCACAGATACGCAGTATTTT.

This clonotype was seen many times. The CDR3 DNA reads TGTGCCATCTCCAGGTTCTCTGGGGCCAACGTCCTGACTTTC. Translating gives CAISRFSGANVLTF. The chain employs TRBV10-3 and TRBJ2-6, with D unresolved. Germline V gene lookup returns CDR1 ENHRY and CDR2 SYGVKD. CDR3 length equals 14 residues. Trimming pared 8 bases from V and 0 bases from J, leaving 8 bases between.

This sequence joins TRBV14 and TRBJ2-7, with a possible D match to TRBD1 (6 bases). Deletions cut 1 base from V and 3 bases from J, with 16 bases between. The CDR3 is 16 residues long. Germline V CDR1 and CDR2: SGHDN, FVKESK. CDR3 in DNA: TGTGCCAGCAGCCAAGGCTATGGCAGGGGATACTACGAGCAGTACTTC. It codes for CASSQGYGRGYYEQYF. Complete variable domain (other parts from reference TRBV14 and TRBJ2-7): EAGVTQFPSHSVIEKGQTVTLRCDPISGHDNLYWYRRVMGKEIKFLLHFVKESKQDESGMPNNRFLAERTGGTYSTLKVQPAELEDSGVYFCASSQGYGRGYYEQYFGPGTRLTVT.

This chain links TRBV29-1 with TRBJ1-4; a possible D gene is TRBD1 (6 bases). The V end lost 1 base, the J end lost 5 bases, and 8 bases lay between the germline ends. This CDR3 comprises 13 residues. CDR1 is SQVTM and CDR2 is ANQGSEA in the germline V gene. DNA for the CDR3: TGCAGCGTTGAAGGGACAGCGAATGAAAAACTGTTTTTT. Translation gives CSVEGTANEKLFF.

The V gene is TRBV5-1, the J gene TRBJ2-7; D tentatively fits TRBD1 or TRBD2 (6 bases each). V gave up 6 bases and J gave up 0 bases, with 13 bases separating them. The CDR3 contains 14 residues. Germline CDR1 reads SGHRS; CDR2 reads YFSETQ. The CDR3 nucleotides are TGCGCCAGCATGAAGGGGGGTAGCTCCTACGAGCAGTACTTC. It codes for CASMKGGSSYEQYF.

This clonotype has at least ten counts. J is TRBJ1-5 and V is TRBV6-6; 7 positions agree with TRBD1. V dropped 1 base and J dropped 2; count of bases not matched to a gene: 2. Germline V gene data show CDR1 as MNHNY and CDR2 as SVGAGI (reference sequence). The CDR3 length is 15 residues. The CDR3 bases are TGTGCCAGCAGTTACTTCACAGGGGGCAATCAGCCCCAGCATTTT. This sequence encodes CASSYFTGGNQPQHF.

This clonotype was detected a few times. This sequence joins TRBV20-1 and TRBJ2-1; D gene uncertain. CDR3 length: 13 amino acids. V lost 6 bases and J 4 bases, leaving 13 bases between the germline ends. CDR1 is DFQATT, CDR2 SNEGSKA, per germline (reference sequence). The CDR3 coding sequence is TGCAGTGCCGCTCCGGGCGCTTACAATGAGCAGTTCTTC. It codes for CSAAPGAYNEQFF.

At least ten counts were recorded for this clonotype. Here the CDR3 reads CASSDRVGLADMYQETQYF. As DNA, the CDR3 is TGTGCCAGCAGTGATCGGGTCGGACTAGCAGATATGTACCAAGAGACCCAGTACTTC. The genes are TRBV6-1 and TRBJ2-5, with 8 bases that match TRBD2. Germline CDR1 is MNHNS and CDR2 is SASEGT. The CDR3 totals 19 residues. J was trimmed by 0 bases and V by 3 bases; bases with no gene match: 15.

This clonotype was seen many times. V is TRBV7-9 and J is TRBJ2-1; no definite D call. The CDR3 is made up of 12 amino acids. The V end lost 5 bases, the J end lost 8 bases, and 10 bases lay between the germline ends. Germline loops: CDR1 SEHNR, CDR2 FQNEAQ (reference sequence). The DNA for the CDR3 is TGTGCCAGCAGCCGCGTCTTGGATGAGCAGTTCTTC. Amino acid sequence: CASSRVLDEQFF.

A note on this clonotype: A read error may explain this, as a much larger clone is one base away. The chain combines TRBV6-5 with TRBJ2-5; D possibly matches TRBD1 or TRBD2 (5 bases each). The CDR3 covers 15 residues. The germline V gene encodes CDR1 MNHEY and CDR2 SVGAGI. V was cut by 2 bases and J by 11 bases, with 21 bases left in between. CDR3 loop: CASSYRGAATHEQYF. In nucleotides, the CDR3 is TGTGCCAGCAGTTACCGAGGGGCTGCCACCCATGAGCAGTACTTC.

This clonotype was observed many times. The chain employs TRBV5-1 and TRBJ1-5; 10 bases map to TRBD1. This CDR3 has 16 residues. V shed 3 bases and J 7 bases; nucleotides not matched to a gene: 10. The germline V gene has CDR1 SGHRS and CDR2 YFSETQ. The CDR3 nucleotides read TGCGCCAGCAGCTCAGGGACAGGGGAATCCTCCCAGCCCCAGCATTTT. Protein sequence: CASSSGTGESSQPQHF.